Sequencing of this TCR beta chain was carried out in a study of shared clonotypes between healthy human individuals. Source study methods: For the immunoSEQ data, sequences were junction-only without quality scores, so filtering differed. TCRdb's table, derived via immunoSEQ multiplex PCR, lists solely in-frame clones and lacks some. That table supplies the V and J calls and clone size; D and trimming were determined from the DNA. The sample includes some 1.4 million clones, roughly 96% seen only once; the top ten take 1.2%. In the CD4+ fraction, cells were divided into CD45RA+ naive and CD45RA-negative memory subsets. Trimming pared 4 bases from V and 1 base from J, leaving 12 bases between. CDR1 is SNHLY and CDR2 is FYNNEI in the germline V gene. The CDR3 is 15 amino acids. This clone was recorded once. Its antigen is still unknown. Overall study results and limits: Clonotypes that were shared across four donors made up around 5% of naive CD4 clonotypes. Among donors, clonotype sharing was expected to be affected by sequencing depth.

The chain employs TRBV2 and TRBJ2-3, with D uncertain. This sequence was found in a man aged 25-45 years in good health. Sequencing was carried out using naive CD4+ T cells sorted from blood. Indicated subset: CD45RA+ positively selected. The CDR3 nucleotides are TGTGCCAGCAGTGCGGAAAGCTTCGGCACAGATACGCAGTATTTT. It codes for CASSAESFGTDTQYF.